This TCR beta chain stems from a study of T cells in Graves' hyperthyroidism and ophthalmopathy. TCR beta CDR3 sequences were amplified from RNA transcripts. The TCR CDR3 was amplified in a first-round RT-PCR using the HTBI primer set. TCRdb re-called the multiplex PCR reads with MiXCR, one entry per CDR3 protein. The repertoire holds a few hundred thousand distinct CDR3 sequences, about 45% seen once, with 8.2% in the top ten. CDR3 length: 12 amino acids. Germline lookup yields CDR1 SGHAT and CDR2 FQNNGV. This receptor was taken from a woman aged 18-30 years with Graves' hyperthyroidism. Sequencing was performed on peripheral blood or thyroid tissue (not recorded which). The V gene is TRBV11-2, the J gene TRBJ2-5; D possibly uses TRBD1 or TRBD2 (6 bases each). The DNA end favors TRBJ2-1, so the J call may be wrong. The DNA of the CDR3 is TGTGCCAGCAGCCGCGGGGTGGGGGCGCAGTTCTTC. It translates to CASSRGVGAQFF.